This TCR beta chain stems from a study of OX40 agonist ivuxolimab in advanced cancers. Using immunoSEQ multiplex PCR, the repertoire was profiled, and TCRdb retains in-frame clones only, with some absent. The sample contains tens of thousands of clones, less than 90% of which appear only once. Regarding this clone: The antigen is not known.

Germline CDR1 and CDR2: MNHNS and SASEGT. With 8 bases clipped from V and 5 bases from J, the junction kept 9 bases outside the gene matches. CDR3 length: 13 residues. Study-level results: Expanded peripheral T cells had an undetermined antigen specificity. A proportion of nonresponders additionally exhibited low normalized T-cell clonal expansion. The study found that CD8+ T cells averaged more expanded clones than CD4+.

The TCR originated in an adult with an advanced solid tumor such as melanoma, head and neck, liver or kidney cancer. The chain is built from TRBV6-1 and TRBJ2-7; TRBD2 matches 7 bases. The sequences come from CD4+ or CD8+ T cells sorted from blood, collected in a trial of the OX40 agonist ivuxolimab. The CDR3 reads CASLPAGVHEQYF. The CDR3 bases are TGTGCCAGCCTCCCTGCGGGGGTGCACGAGCAGTACTTC.